This passage covers 27 T cell receptor beta chains from one sample sequenced in a study of blood T cell repertoires in COVID-19. TCRdb keeps only in-frame clones here, not all; method: immunoSEQ multiplex PCR. The sample includes around 100,000 clones, 85% to 90% of them seen just once. Sequencing used peripheral blood. The source is a human donor in a cohort sampled during active COVID-19.

The J gene is TRBJ2-4, the V gene TRBV20-1; tentatively, D is TRBD2 (5 bases). The CDR3 is 11 amino acids. V was shortened by 8 bases and J by 8 bases, with 13 bases between the two germline ends. Germline V lookup: CDR1 DFQATT, CDR2 SNEGSKA (reference sequence). CDR3 nucleotide sequence: TGCAGTACAGAAACGGGGTACATTCAGTACTTC. Protein product: CSTETGYIQYF.

The chain couples TRBV19 to TRBJ2-7; weak D call: TRBD2 (5 bases). The germline V gene has CDR1 LNHDA and CDR2 SQIVND (reference sequence). V was trimmed by 2 bases and J by 7 bases, leaving 15 bases between them. The CDR3 extends over 14 amino acids. The CDR3 DNA reads TGTGCCAGTAGTATAAAGTCTATTACGGGGGAGCAGTACTTC. Amino acids: CASSIKSITGEQYF.

This chain's CDR3 is CASSLPHSTGELFF. The CDR3 coding sequence is TGTGCCAGCAGTTTACCCCACAGCACCGGGGAGCTGTTTTTT. This chain links TRBV28 with TRBJ2-2; D gene uncertain. The CDR3 has 14 amino acids. The germline V and J ends were trimmed by 2 bases and 4 bases, with 8 bases remaining between them. Per the germline V gene, CDR1 is MDHEN and CDR2 is SYDVKM.

The chain recombines TRBV14 with TRBJ1-4; maybe TRBD1 (5 bases). V lost 0 bases and J lost 8, with 13 bases in between. The CDR3 runs to 15 residues. The germline CDR1 and CDR2 sequences are SGHDN and FVKESK. CDR3 bases: TGTGCCAGCAGCCAAGATCGGGGGATCTGGGAAAAACTGTTTTTT. Amino acid sequence: CASSQDRGIWEKLFF.

J is TRBJ2-1 and V is TRBV28; 9 nucleotides align to TRBD2. Trimming took 3 bases from V and 0 from J; bases not matched to a gene: 9. The CDR3 length is 18 residues. Germline CDR1 MDHEN, CDR2 SYDVKM. CDR3 sequence: CASSLGLAGQSSYNEQFF. For the CDR3, the DNA is TGTGCCAGCAGTTTGGGGCTAGCGGGACAGAGCTCCTACAATGAGCAGTTCTTC.

V usage is TRBV7-8 and J usage is TRBJ1-2; D possibly corresponds to TRBD1 (5 bases). V was clipped by 1 base and J by 5 bases, with 20 bases between them. The CDR3 consists of 17 residues. Germline V gene data show CDR1 as SGHVS and CDR2 as FQNEAQ. Here the CDR3 DNA reads TGTGCCAGCAGCTTAGGTCCGGGGACCGGGGGGGGTTATGGCTACACCTTC. Translation: CASSLGPGTGGGYGYTF. The variable domain in full, with the rest retrieved from reference TRBV7-8 and TRBJ1-2, is GAGVSQSPRYKVAKRGQDVALRCDPISGHVSLFWYQQALGQGPEFLTYFQNEAQLDKSGLPSDRFFAERPEGSVSTLKIQRTQQEDSAVYLCASSLGPGTGGGYGYTFGSGTRLTVV.

The V call is TRBV3-1 (or the pseudogene TRBV3-2), the J call TRBJ1-3; the D is unclear. This CDR3 contains 13 residues. Germline V gives CDR1 LGHDT, CDR2 YNNKEL (reference sequence). V was clipped by 1 base and J by 7 bases, with 8 bases between them. The CDR3 sequence: CASSQVPSNTIYF. DNA for the CDR3: TGTGCCAGCAGCCAAGTTCCGAGTAACACCATATATTTT.

This chain connects TRBV5-1 to TRBJ2-3, with D perhaps TRBD2 (5 bases). Trimming stripped 0 bases from V and 1 base from J, with 12 bases between. CDR3 length: 16 amino acids. The germline V gene has CDR1 SGHRS and CDR2 YFSETQ. The CDR3 region is CASSLAQAAGTDTQYF. The CDR3 coding sequence is TGCGCCAGCAGCTTGGCCCAGGCAGCGGGCACAGATACGCAGTATTTT.

The V gene is TRBV2, the J gene TRBJ2-7; 7 bases are shared with TRBD1. The CDR3 consists of 15 residues. V lost 1 base and J lost 6; bases outside the gene matches: 9. Germline lookup yields CDR1 SNHLY and CDR2 FYNNEI. CDR3 coding DNA: TGTGCCAGCAGTGAAGGAGGGACAGTAATAGGCGAGCAGTACTTC. It specifies CASSEGGTVIGEQYF.

The chain carries TRBV7-9 and TRBJ1-6; D is unclear. V shed 3 bases and J shed 5 bases, with 8 bases lying between them. The CDR3 consists of 14 residues. The germline gives CDR1 SEHNR, CDR2 FQNEAQ (reference sequence). CDR3 in amino acids: CASSFNRDNSPLHF. The CDR3 DNA is TGTGCCAGCAGCTTTAACAGAGATAATTCACCCCTCCACTTT.

This clone was seen only once. The V gene is TRBV21-1, the J gene TRBJ1-2; whether TRBD1, the table's D call, matches the DNA was not checked. TRBV21-1 is described as a pseudogene. This CDR3 comprises 17 residues. DNA for the CDR3: TGTGCCAGCAGCAAACCGGGACAGGGATTAATTAACTATGGCTACACCTTC. Translation: CASSKPGQGLINYGYTF.

The V and J genes are TRBV19 and TRBJ2-3, with 11 bases identical to TRBD2. In germline, CDR1 is LNHDA, CDR2 SQIVND (reference sequence). The CDR3 runs to 15 residues. V lost 6 bases to trimming and J lost 2 bases; unmatched junction nucleotides: 4. The CDR3 DNA reads as TGTGCCAGTAGCCGACTAGCGGGAAACACAGATACGCAGTATTTT. This gives the protein CASSRLAGNTDTQYF.

The DNA of the CDR3 is TGTGCCAGCAGCGCTACCGGGTCCTCCTACGAGCAGTACTTC. It codes for CASSATGSSYEQYF. This chain joins TRBV7-9 and TRBJ2-7, with D unresolved. This CDR3 spans 14 amino acids. V was clipped by 5 bases and J by 0 bases, with 11 bases between them. Germline CDR1 and CDR2: SEHNR and FQNEAQ (reference sequence).

This rearrangement joins TRBV2 to TRBJ2-7; 9 nucleotides agree with TRBD1. V trimming: 7 bases; J trimming: 1 base; junction bases outside the gene matches: 5. Germline values: CDR1 SNHLY, CDR2 FYNNEI. This CDR3 has 14 residues. The CDR3 is CASNPGQGSYEQYF. The CDR3 nucleotides read TGTGCCAGCAACCCGGGACAGGGATCCTACGAGCAGTACTTC.

The chain employs TRBV6-5 and TRBJ1-1, with D uncertain. V shed 5 bases and J shed 1 base, with 2 bases lying between them. The V gene's germline CDR1 is MNHEY and CDR2 SVGAGI. The CDR3 covers 11 residues. The CDR3 is CASSRNTEAFF. CDR3 coding DNA: TGTGCCAGCAGTCGGAACACTGAAGCTTTCTTT.

The CDR3: CASSQTTGGSGNTIYF. The CDR3 region has the DNA TGTGCCAGCAGCCAGACTACAGGGGGCTCTGGAAACACCATATATTTT. The J gene is TRBJ1-3, the V gene TRBV14, with 8 bases lining up with TRBD1. The germline V gene has CDR1 SGHDN and CDR2 FVKESK. Losses at the gene ends were 3 bases for V and 0 bases for J; bases not matched to a gene: 4. This CDR3 spans 16 amino acids.

This rearrangement joins TRBV21-1 to TRBJ2-7; TRBD2, as called in the table, went unchecked against the DNA. TRBV21-1 is designated a pseudogene. This CDR3 has 17 amino acids. Written as DNA, the CDR3 is TGTGCCAGCAGCGCGACAACTAGCGGGAGGCGCACCTACGAGCAGTACTTC. This gives the protein CASSATTSGRRTYEQYF.

The rearrangement uses TRBV19 and TRBJ2-1; possibly TRBD2 for D (5 bases). Germline V gene lookup returns CDR1 LNHDA and CDR2 SQIVND (reference sequence). The CDR3 is 16 residues long. V was clipped by 7 bases and J by 6 bases, with 22 bases between them. The CDR3 DNA sequence: TGTGCCAGTACCCTCAGCCCCCAGTCTCGGGGCAATGAGCAGTTCTTC. Encoded protein: CASTLSPQSRGNEQFF.

This sequence joins TRBV5-1 and TRBJ1-6; possible D gene TRBD1, 6 bases. From germline, CDR1 is SGHRS and CDR2 YFSETQ. V was trimmed by 4 bases and J by 10 bases, leaving 18 bases between them. CDR3 size: 15 residues. The CDR3 sequence is CASSPYRERGSPLHF. The DNA of the CDR3 is TGCGCCAGCAGCCCATACAGGGAGCGCGGATCACCCCTCCACTTT.

The gene calls are TRBV20-1 and TRBJ1-6, with TRBD1 identical over 7 bases. Germline V gene sequence: CDR1 DFQATT, CDR2 SNEGSKA (reference sequence). The trim removed 3 bases at V and 8 bases at J, leaving 7 bases unmatched. The CDR3 extends over 14 amino acids. The CDR3 sequence: CSASRGTADSPLHF. CDR3 in DNA: TGCAGTGCTAGTCGGGGGACAGCCGATTCACCCCTCCACTTT.

The chain has TRBV19 and TRBJ2-6; D unclear. In germline, CDR1 is LNHDA, CDR2 SQIVND (reference sequence). The length of the CDR3 is 15 residues. Trimming left V 6 bases short and J 0 bases short, with 9 bases between. The CDR3 reads CASSLLISGANVLTF. The CDR3 DNA is TGTGCCAGTAGCCTACTGATCTCTGGGGCCAACGTCCTGACTTTC.

In this sample, this clone turned up a few times. This chain uses TRBV18 with TRBJ2-2, with D perhaps matching TRBD1 (5 bases). CDR3 length: 15 amino acids. Trimming shortened V by 0 bases and J by 4 bases, and 9 bases separated the two germline ends. Germline assignment: CDR1 KGHSH and CDR2 LQKENI. The CDR3 sequence: CASSPPLQGTGELFF. DNA for the CDR3: TGTGCCAGCTCACCACCTCTGCAGGGCACCGGGGAGCTGTTTTTT.

This rearrangement joins TRBV11-2 to TRBJ2-2, with TRBD1 matching 8 bases. Trimming cost V 5 bases and J 4 bases; bases outside gene matches: 6. CDR1 is SGHAT, CDR2 FQNNGV, per germline. CDR3 length: 15 amino acids. This chain's CDR3 is CASSTRTGFTGELFF. The DNA of the CDR3 is TGTGCCAGCAGCACCCGGACAGGGTTCACCGGGGAGCTGTTTTTT.

This chain uses TRBV28 with TRBJ1-2; D possibly corresponds to TRBD1 (5 bases). The CDR3 consists of 12 residues. Trimming removed 2 bases from V and 5 bases from J, with 6 bases in between. Germline V gene data show CDR1 as MDHEN and CDR2 as SYDVKM. CDR3 nucleotide sequence: TGTGCCAGCAGTTTAGGGACTTATGGCTACACCTTC. Encoded protein: CASSLGTYGYTF.

The V call is TRBV6-5, the J call TRBJ2-7, with D tentatively TRBD2 (5 bases). The ends were cut back, 8 bases at V and 4 bases at J, with 12 bases in the middle. There are 12 residues in the CDR3. Germline V gene data show CDR1 as MNHEY and CDR2 as SVGAGI. This CDR3 is CASERLPYEQYF. CDR3 nucleotide sequence: TGTGCCAGCGAGCGGCTACCTTACGAGCAGTACTTC.

The chain has TRBV18 and TRBJ2-1; no firm D call. From germline, CDR1 is KGHSH and CDR2 LQKENI. The V gene lost 5 bases and the J gene lost 5 bases, with 10 bases spanning the gap. The CDR3 length is 13 residues. The CDR3 region is CASSIRQDNEQFF. The CDR3 DNA reads as TGTGCCAGCTCAATAAGACAAGACAATGAGCAGTTCTTC.

This clone occurred once. CDR3 amino acids: CASSQDGQTNTGELFF. DNA of the CDR3: TGCGCCAGCAGCCAAGACGGCCAGACAAACACCGGGGAGCTGTTTTTT. The chain combines TRBV4-1 with TRBJ2-2, with D unclear. CDR1 and CDR2 from the germline V gene are MGHRA and YSYEKL. This CDR3 comprises 16 residues. V lost 0 bases and J lost 2, with 10 bases in between.